The entry below gives a single TCR beta chain sequence along with its context. Its target is not known. The PCR was carried out with 60 Vbeta primers and 13 Jbeta primers. Produced via immunoSEQ multiplex PCR; TCRdb's table is partial and in-frame only. This specimen shows some 52,000 clones; the ten leading clones hold roughly an eighth. The CDR3 is made up of 12 amino acids. Germline values: CDR1 ENHRY, CDR2 SYGVKD. Trimming removed 2 bases from V and 5 bases from J, with 6 bases in between. The sample is drawn from a study of cytomegalovirus exposure and HLA in healthy donors. Study overall: Researchers previously reported finding about 110 million unique TCR beta sequences from roughly 170 million T cells. General observations from the study: Earlier results showed most TCR beta V segments being productive about 90% or about 30% of the time. TRBV6-2, TRBV6-3 and some other V segments were excluded as indistinguishable. When the data were analyzed later, several of the most significant clusters appeared to be linked to common viral pathogens.

Sequenced sample: PBMCs. The TCR sequence derives from a woman in her fifties or sixties in good health and CMV-seropositive. The V and J genes are TRBV10-3 and TRBJ1-1, with unresolved D. CDR3 nucleotide sequence: TGTGCCATCAGTGAGCTCAGTACTGAAGCTTTCTTT. Translation gives CAISELSTEAFF.